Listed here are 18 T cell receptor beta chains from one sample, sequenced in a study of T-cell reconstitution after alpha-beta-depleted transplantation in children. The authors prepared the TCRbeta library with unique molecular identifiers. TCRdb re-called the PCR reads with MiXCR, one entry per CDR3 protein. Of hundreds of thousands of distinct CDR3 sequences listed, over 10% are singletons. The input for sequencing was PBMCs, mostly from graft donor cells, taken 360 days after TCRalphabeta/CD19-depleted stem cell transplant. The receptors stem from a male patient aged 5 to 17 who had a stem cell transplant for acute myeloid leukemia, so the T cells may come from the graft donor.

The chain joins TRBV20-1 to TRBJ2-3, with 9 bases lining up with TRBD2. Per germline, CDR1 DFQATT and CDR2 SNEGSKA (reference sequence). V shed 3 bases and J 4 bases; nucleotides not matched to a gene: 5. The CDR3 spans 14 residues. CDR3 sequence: CSASNSGGADTQYF. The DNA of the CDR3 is TGCAGTGCTAGTAATAGCGGGGGTGCAGATACGCAGTATTTT.

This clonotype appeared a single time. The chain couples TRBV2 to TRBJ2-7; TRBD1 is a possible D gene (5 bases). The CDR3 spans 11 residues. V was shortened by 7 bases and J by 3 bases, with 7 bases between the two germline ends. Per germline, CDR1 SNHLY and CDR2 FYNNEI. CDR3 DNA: TGTGCCAGCATGACAGACTACGAGCAGTACTTC. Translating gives CASMTDYEQYF.

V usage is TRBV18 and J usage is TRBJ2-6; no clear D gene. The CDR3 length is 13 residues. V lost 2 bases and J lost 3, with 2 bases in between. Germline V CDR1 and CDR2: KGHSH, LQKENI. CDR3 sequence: CASSPIGANVLTF. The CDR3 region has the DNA TGTGCCAGCTCACCAATTGGGGCCAACGTCCTGACTTTC.

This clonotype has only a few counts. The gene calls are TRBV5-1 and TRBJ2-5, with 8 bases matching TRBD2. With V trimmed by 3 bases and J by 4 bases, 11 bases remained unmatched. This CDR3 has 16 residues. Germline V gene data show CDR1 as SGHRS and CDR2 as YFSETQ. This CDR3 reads CASSSFPGRALETQYF. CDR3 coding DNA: TGCGCCAGCAGCTCCTTTCCCGGGAGGGCCTTAGAGACCCAGTACTTC.

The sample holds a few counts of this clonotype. The CDR3 sequence: CASTPRLSDTQYF. CDR3 DNA: TGTGCCAGCACCCCTCGTCTCTCAGATACGCAGTATTTT. This chain links TRBV28 with TRBJ2-3; D call uncertain. The V and J ends lost 7 bases and 4 bases respectively, with 12 bases between them. Germline-derived CDR1 and CDR2 are MDHEN and SYDVKM. The CDR3 length is 13 residues.

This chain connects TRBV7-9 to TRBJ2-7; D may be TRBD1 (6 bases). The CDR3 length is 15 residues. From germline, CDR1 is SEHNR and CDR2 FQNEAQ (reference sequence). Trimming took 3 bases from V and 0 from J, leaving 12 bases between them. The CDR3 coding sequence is TGTGCCAGCAGCTTGGGGGCTCCGAGCTCCTACGAGCAGTACTTC. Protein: CASSLGAPSSYEQYF.

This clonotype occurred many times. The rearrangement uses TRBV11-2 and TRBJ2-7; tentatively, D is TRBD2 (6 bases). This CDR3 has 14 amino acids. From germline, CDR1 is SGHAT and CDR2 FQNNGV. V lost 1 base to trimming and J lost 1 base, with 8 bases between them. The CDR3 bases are TGTGCCAGCAGCTTAGGGGCGGGATCCTACGAGCAGTACTTC. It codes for CASSLGAGSYEQYF.

CDR3 sequence (DNA): TGCGCCAGCAGCTTCCGATTAAATGAGGGGGAGACCCAGTACTTC. This encodes CASSFRLNEGETQYF. J is TRBJ2-5 and V is TRBV5-1; TRBD1 or TRBD2 may be the D gene (5 bases each). This CDR3 is built from 15 residues. V was clipped by 2 bases and J by 5 bases, with 16 bases between them. Germline lookup yields CDR1 SGHRS and CDR2 YFSETQ.

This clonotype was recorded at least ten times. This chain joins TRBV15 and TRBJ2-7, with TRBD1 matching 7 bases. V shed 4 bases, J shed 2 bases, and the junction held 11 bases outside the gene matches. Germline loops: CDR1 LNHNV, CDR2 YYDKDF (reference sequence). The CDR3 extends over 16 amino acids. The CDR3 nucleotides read TGTGCCACCAGCACACTAGAGACAGGGCTCCCCTACGAGCAGTACTTC. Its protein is CATSTLETGLPYEQYF. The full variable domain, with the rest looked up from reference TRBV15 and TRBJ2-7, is DAMVIQNPRYQVTQFGKPVTLSCSQTLNHNVMYWYQQKSSQAPKLLFHYYDKDFNNEADTPDNFQSRRPNTSFCFLDIRSPGLGDTAMYLCATSTLETGLPYEQYFGPGTRLTVT.

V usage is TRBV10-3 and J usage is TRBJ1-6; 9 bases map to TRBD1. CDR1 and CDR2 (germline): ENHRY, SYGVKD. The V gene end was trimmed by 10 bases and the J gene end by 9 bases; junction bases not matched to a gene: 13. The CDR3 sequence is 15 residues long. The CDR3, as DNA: TGTGCCACTAAAACTACGACAGGGGGAAGTTCACCCCTCCACTTT. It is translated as CATKTTTGGSSPLHF.

The CDR3 sequence: CSVVKLGQYNEQFF. The CDR3 coding sequence is TGCAGCGTCGTAAAGCTGGGACAGTACAATGAGCAGTTCTTC. The genes are TRBV29-1 and TRBJ2-1; 7 bases agree with TRBD1. CDR1 and CDR2 from the germline V gene are SQVTM and ANQGSEA. V shed 6 bases, J shed 4 bases, and the junction held 9 bases outside the gene matches. The CDR3 runs 14 residues.

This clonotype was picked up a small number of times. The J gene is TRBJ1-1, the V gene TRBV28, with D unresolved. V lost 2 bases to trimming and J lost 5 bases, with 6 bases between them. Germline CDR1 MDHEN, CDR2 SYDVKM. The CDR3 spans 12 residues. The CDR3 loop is CASSLIETEAFF. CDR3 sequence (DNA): TGTGCCAGCAGTTTAATTGAGACTGAAGCTTTCTTT.

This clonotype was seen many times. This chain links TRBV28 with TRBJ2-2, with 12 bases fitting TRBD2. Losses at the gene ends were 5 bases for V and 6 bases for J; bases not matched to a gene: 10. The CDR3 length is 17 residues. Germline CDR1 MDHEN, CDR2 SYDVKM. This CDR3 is CASSPGLAGRRAGELFF. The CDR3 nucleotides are TGTGCCAGCAGTCCCGGACTAGCGGGGAGGAGAGCCGGGGAGCTGTTTTTT.

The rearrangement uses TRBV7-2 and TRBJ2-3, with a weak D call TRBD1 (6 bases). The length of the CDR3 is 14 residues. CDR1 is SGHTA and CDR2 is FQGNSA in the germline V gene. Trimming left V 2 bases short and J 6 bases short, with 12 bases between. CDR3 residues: CASSLNGGLDTQYF. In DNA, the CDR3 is TGTGCCAGCAGCTTAAATGGGGGCCTGGATACGCAGTATTTT.

CDR3 sequence (DNA): TGCAGTGCTACCCGAGGGATCCAAGAGACCCAGTACTTC. Translation: CSATRGIQETQYF. The chain couples TRBV20-1 to TRBJ2-5, with D perhaps TRBD2 (5 bases). This CDR3 has 13 amino acids. In germline, CDR1 is DFQATT, CDR2 SNEGSKA (reference sequence). Trimming took off 4 bases at V and 1 base at J, with 10 bases between the two ends.

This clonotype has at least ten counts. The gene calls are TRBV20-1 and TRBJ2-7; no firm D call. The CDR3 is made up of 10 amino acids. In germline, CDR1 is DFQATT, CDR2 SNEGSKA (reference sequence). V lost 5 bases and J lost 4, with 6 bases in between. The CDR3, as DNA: TGCAGTGCTTTCCAGTACGAGCAGTACTTC. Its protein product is CSAFQYEQYF.

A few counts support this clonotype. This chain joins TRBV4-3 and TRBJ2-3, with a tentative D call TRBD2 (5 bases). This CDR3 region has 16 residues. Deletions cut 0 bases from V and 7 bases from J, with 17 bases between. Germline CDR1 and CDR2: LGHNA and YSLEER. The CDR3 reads CASSQDGPGYEYTQYF. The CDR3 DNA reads TGCGCCAGCAGCCAAGATGGTCCGGGGTACGAGTATACGCAGTATTTT.

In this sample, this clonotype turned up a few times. The CDR3 DNA sequence: TGCAGTGCTGCCGACAGGGGGGTGAGCAATCAGCCCCAGCATTTT. Translation gives CSAADRGVSNQPQHF. This chain joins TRBV20-1 and TRBJ1-5; TRBD1 matches 9 bases. Trimming took 5 bases from V and 1 from J; bases not matched to a gene: 6. CDR1 DFQATT and CDR2 SNEGSKA come from the germline V gene (reference sequence). The CDR3 has 15 residues.